This TCR beta chain was retrieved from a study of blood T cell repertoires in COVID-19 (dated by TCRdb to 2018 to 2021). Regarding the complete study: The collaborator samples originated in the United States, Italy and Spain and spanned the acute and convalescent phases of COVID-19. The prospective study material was composed of cDNA or gDNA derived from T cells, B-cell-depleted T cells, or PBMCs. Subjects who had been exposed to COVID-19, were actively infected with it, or had recovered from it provided the deeply sampled blood TCRbeta repertoires that made up the dataset. The repertoires were made available in a free public database intended to serve as a resource for research on the immune response to SARS-CoV-2. Samples came from the ongoing ImmuneRACE study (first 160 participants) plus 1,254 subjects from 6 global collaborators. A de-identified subject ID, COVID-19 status, age in years and sex were almost always included in the sample metadata. Where available, HLA class I and class II types were taken from metadata supplied by the sample provider and were not determined by assay-based typing. Beyond this particular receptor, the publication reports: How much clinical and demographic metadata was included differed by source and by participant, and the metadata was provided uncurated.

TCRbeta CDR3 regions were amplified from genomic DNA by means of the immunoSEQ Assay, a bias-controlled multiplex PCR. In the paper's pipeline: Within the assay, amplification of reference gene primers was used to estimate how many nucleated cells each sample contained. Sequence reads were collapsed and filtered to measure the absolute abundance of every unique TCRbeta CDR3 rearrangement. For each sample, productive Simpson clonality was calculated as the square root of Simpson's diversity index over productive rearrangements. The table comes from immuneACCESS by way of TCRdb, which keeps in-frame sequences with V and J called. Part of the clones is missing from these tables; in studies checked, under half for an unresolved V gene and the rest for unknown reasons. The V and J calls and the clone size are those of that table, but D and trimming were determined from the DNA. This sample comprises about 410,000 clones, approximately 90% of them detected only once. 1.4% to 1.5% of the sample rests with the top ten.

V is trimmed back by 6 bases and J by 5 bases, and the junction contains 2 bases that no gene match accounts for. Taken from the germline V gene, the CDR1 and CDR2 loops are ENHRY and SYGVKD. Its CDR3 holds 12 amino acids, cysteine through phenylalanine. Just CDR3 DNA is preserved here, 36 bases in frame from base 1. Remarks on this clone: What antigen it recognizes has not been identified. Base qualities were left out, and no much larger clone turns up one base away.

Collaborating institutions collected whole blood in K2EDTA tubes following their own protocols. Collaborator samples were shipped for TCRbeta analysis as frozen whole blood, isolated PBMCs, or DNA extracted from either sample type. This receptor was identified in a woman aged 25-40 years with active or convalescent COVID-19. Source material: peripheral blood. Recombination joined TRBV10-3 with TRBJ1-1; TRBD1 aligns with 8 central bases. The nucleotide sequence is TGTGCCATCAGGGACAGGGCGACTGAAGCTTTCTTT. It encodes CAIRDRATEAFF.